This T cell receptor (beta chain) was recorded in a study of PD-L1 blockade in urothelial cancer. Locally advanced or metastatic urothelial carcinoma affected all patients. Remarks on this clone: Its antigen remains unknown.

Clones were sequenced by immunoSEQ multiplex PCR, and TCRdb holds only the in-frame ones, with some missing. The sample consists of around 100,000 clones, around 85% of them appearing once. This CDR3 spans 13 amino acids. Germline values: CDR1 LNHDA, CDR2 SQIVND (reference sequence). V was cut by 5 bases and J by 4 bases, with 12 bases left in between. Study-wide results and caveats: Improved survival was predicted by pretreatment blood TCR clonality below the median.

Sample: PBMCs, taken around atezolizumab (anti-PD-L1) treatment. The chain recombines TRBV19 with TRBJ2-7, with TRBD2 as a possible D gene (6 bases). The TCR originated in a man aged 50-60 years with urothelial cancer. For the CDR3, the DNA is TGTGCCAGTAGTCCAGGGACTGGTTACGAGCAGTACTTC. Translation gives CASSPGTGYEQYF.